These T cell receptor beta chains were read from a single sample in a study of shared clonotypes between healthy human individuals. Repertoires were generated with immunoSEQ multiplex PCR, while TCRdb's copy carries only in-frame clones and drops some. The profile shows 2 million to 2.5 million clones, about nine tenths of them singletons. The sample taken for sequencing was naive CD4+ T cells from PBMCs. The receptors derive from a man aged 18 to 30 in good health. Some clones in this sample may be carry-over from other donors' samples. CDR3s include the opening cysteine and the closing phenylalanine or tryptophan. Fields, in order: clone size, V gene, J gene, D gene, CDR3 DNA, CDR3 protein. The D gene is left open where the match is weak. Expanded clones are given a class, and other clones once, few, many or no size at all.

-	TRBV7-2	TRBJ2-7	-	TGTGCCAGCAGCTTATCGACCCCAGGGACCGAGCAGTACTTC	CASSLSTPGTEQYF
-	TRBV5-4	TRBJ2-5	-	TGTGCCAGCAGCGTACGTTCGGGGATGTGGGAGACCCAGTACTTC	CASSVRSGMWETQYF
once	TRBV9	TRBJ2-7	-	TGTGCCAGCAGGGGGGAGGACGACTTC	CASRGEDDF
-	TRBV28	TRBJ2-5	TRBD1	TGTGCCAGCCGCTACCGGGACAGGGACGGGACCCAGTACTTC	CASRYRDRDGTQYF
-	TRBV6-4	TRBJ2-7	TRBD2	TGTGCCAGCAGTGACCAGGTTGAGCGGGAGGGCCTTCAGCAGTACTTC	CASSDQVEREGLQQYF
-	TRBV2	TRBJ2-1	-	TGTGCCGACCGCGGACAGTCCCTAAATGAGCAGTTCTTC	CADRGQSLNEQFF
-	TRBV28	TRBJ2-7	-	TGTGCCAGCAGTTTAGAGGGGACCCCTCGCGAGCAGTACTTC	CASSLEGTPREQYF
once	TRBV6-5	TRBJ2-6	TRBD1	TGTGCCAGCAGTTTAGGGACAGCTGGGGCCAACGTCCTGACTTTC	CASSLGTAGANVLTF
-	TRBV6-5	TRBJ2-7	TRBD1	TGTGCCAGCACCGTTCGAGGGGGCTACCTCTACGAGCAGTACTTC	CASTVRGGYLYEQYF
-	TRBV5-1	TRBJ2-7	TRBD1	TGCGCCAGCAGCTTATCCGGGACAGAACACTACGAGCAGTACTTC	CASSLSGTEHYEQYF
once	TRBV4-2	TRBJ2-7	TRBD2	TGTGCCAGCAGCCAAGGTGAACGTTTCACCCTAGCGGGAGGGCCGGTTAAAGGGGGCGAGCAGTACTTC	CASSQGERFTLAGGPVKGGEQYF
-	TRBV18	TRBJ2-1	-	TGTGCCAGCTCACTCTCCCTGGGCTACAATGAGCAGTTCTTC	CASSLSLGYNEQFF
-	TRBV2	TRBJ2-7	TRBD1	TGTGCCAGCAGTGCGGACAGGACCTACGAGCAGTACTTC	CASSADRTYEQYF
-	TRBV11-1	TRBJ2-7	-	TGTGCCAGCAGAACAAAAGGGGCGAGCACCGACGAGCAGTACTTC	CASRTKGASTDEQYF
-	TRBV5-6	TRBJ1-1	-	TGTGCCAGCAGCCGAGGCTTTAACAGGAACACTGAAGCTTTCTTT	CASSRGFNRNTEAFF
-	TRBV7-3	TRBJ2-5	-	TGTGCCAGCAGCTCGGGGCCAGGGTCGGGTCAGACCCAGTACTTC	CASSSGPGSGQTQYF
-	TRBV6-1	TRBJ2-7	-	TGTGCCAGCAGGCTGATGGGGCCAGCCTACGAGCAGTACTTC	CASRLMGPAYEQYF
-	TRBV12-5	TRBJ1-2	TRBD1	TGTGCTAGTGGTTTGGGGACAGGGGCCCATGGCTACACCTTC	CASGLGTGAHGYTF
-	TRBV9	TRBJ2-3	TRBD1	TGTGCCAGCAGCTCCCGGGACAGGGGGACCACAGATACGCAGTATTTT	CASSSRDRGTTDTQYF
-	TRBV10-3	TRBJ1-5	TRBD1	TGTGCCGCCCGGACAGGGCGCCATCAGCCCCAGCATTTT	CAARTGRHQPQHF
-	TRBV7-2	TRBJ1-4	-	TGTGCCAGCAGCCCTATAGACAGCTTCGTTGAAAAACTGTTTTTT	CASSPIDSFVEKLFF
-	TRBV7-7	TRBJ1-4	-	TGTGCCAGCAGCTCGGGGACGGCGGCAGGAAAACTGTTTTTT	CASSSGTAAGKLFF
-	TRBV30	TRBJ2-3	-	TGTGCCTGGGTCCACCTTGCGACAGATACGCAGTATTTT	CAWVHLATDTQYF
-	TRBV7-3	TRBJ2-1	-	TGTGCCAGCAGCTTAACGGGGGTCGCCTACAATGAGCAGTTCTTC	CASSLTGVAYNEQFF
-	TRBV18	TRBJ2-7	TRBD2	TGTGCCAGCTCACCACCAGGAATAGCGGGGGCCCCCTACGAGCAGTACTTC	CASSPPGIAGAPYEQYF
-	TRBV18	TRBJ2-4	-	TGTGCCAGCTCACCAGCGGGGCTAAACATTCAGTACTTC	CASSPAGLNIQYF
few	TRBV20-1	TRBJ1-1	-	TGCAGTGCCGGGAAGGTACAAGCTTTCTTT	CSAGKVQAFF
-	TRBV5-1	TRBJ2-5	-	TGCGCCAGCAGCTCCCTAACTGGGAGCGGTCGAGAGACCCAGTACTTC	CASSSLTGSGRETQYF
-	TRBV21-1	TRBJ2-7	-	TGTGCCAGCAGCAAATTTGGCCCTGGGGGCTCCTACGAGCAGTACTTC	CASSKFGPGGSYEQYF
-	TRBV19	TRBJ2-1	-	TGTGCCAGTAGTATTTATTCTCAAGTGGATGGCAATGAGCAGTTCTTC	CASSIYSQVDGNEQFF
-	TRBV28	TRBJ2-5	TRBD2	TGTGCCAGCAGTTTGGTAGCGGGAGGTGTGGAGACCCAGTACTTC	CASSLVAGGVETQYF
-	TRBV7-2	TRBJ2-3	-	TGTGCCAGCAGCTTAATGACAGCTCCAGCAGATACGCAGTATTTT	CASSLMTAPADTQYF
-	TRBV5-1	TRBJ1-5	-	TGCGCCAGCAGCTTGGAGGGTGATGGCAATCAGCCCCAGCATTTT	CASSLEGDGNQPQHF
-	TRBV7-2	TRBJ1-2	TRBD1	TGTGCCAGCAGCTCCCCTAGGGTACAGGGGGGAGGCTACACCTTC	CASSSPRVQGGGYTF
-	TRBV19	TRBJ2-1	-	TGTGCCAGCGAACCTGGAGGCGGTTACAATGAGCAGTTCTTC	CASEPGGGYNEQFF
-	TRBV7-2	TRBJ2-3	TRBD2	TGTGCCAGCAGCCCTCGGCGGGGGTATGGTAGCACAGATACGCAGTATTTT	CASSPRRGYGSTDTQYF
once	TRBV4-3	TRBJ1-3	-	TGCGCCAGCAGCCAAGACCCCAGGAGAGTGGCTGGAAACACCATATATTTT	CASSQDPRRVAGNTIYF
-	TRBV10-2	TRBJ2-1	TRBD2	TGCGCCAGCAGTCCCGGGACTAGCGGGCCGGGCCTCTTC	CASSPGTSGPGLF
once	TRBV25-1	TRBJ2-3	TRBD2	TGTGCCAGCAGTCCCCGGGACTACCCCACAGATACGCAGTATTTT	CASSPRDYPTDTQYF
few	TRBV7-6	TRBJ2-7	TRBD1	TGTGCCAGCAGCCAGGGACAGTACTCCTACGAGCAGTACTTC	CASSQGQYSYEQYF
-	TRBV30	TRBJ1-4	-	TGTGCCTGGAGTGATACAGGGCAAACTAATGAAAAACTGTTTTTT	CAWSDTGQTNEKLFF
-	TRBV19	TRBJ1-1	-	TGTGCCAGCACGCAAGGACAGCTGAACACTGAAGCTTTCTTT	CASTQGQLNTEAFF
-	TRBV11-2	TRBJ1-5	TRBD1	TGTGCCAGCAGCTTGGACAGGGCAGGGCAGCCCCAGCATTTT	CASSLDRAGQPQHF
-	TRBV5-1	TRBJ2-7	TRBD1	TGCGCCAGCAGCCTTGGACAGGGGGCTAGCGGGAAATCCTACGAGCAGTACTTC	CASSLGQGASGKSYEQYF
once	TRBV11-2	TRBJ2-7	-	TGTGCCAGCAGCCCATTCCTCCGGGACAACCCTACCTCCTACGAGCAGTACTTC	CASSPFLRDNPTSYEQYF
-	TRBV5-1	TRBJ2-7	-	TGCGCCAGCAGCTTGGCCGGCACCTCCTACGAGCAGTACTTC	CASSLAGTSYEQYF
-	TRBV19	TRBJ2-1	TRBD2	TGTGCCAGTAGTTCCATTAGCGGGAGCCTCTACAATGAGCAGTTCTTC	CASSSISGSLYNEQFF
-	TRBV7-3	TRBJ2-7	-	TGTGCCAGCAGTCCGAATGGGGGCCCACCCTACGAGCAGTACTTC	CASSPNGGPPYEQYF